A single sample gave rise to the 19 T cell receptor beta chains below, sequenced in a study of T cell responses to AZD1222 COVID-19 vaccine. This table comes from immunoSEQ multiplex PCR, and its TCRdb copy is limited to in-frame clones, with some not included. The data show about 120,000 clones, about 91% seen once. This specimen was peripheral blood, taken on day 0 of AZD1222 vaccination. These receptors were obtained from an adult in good health.

The genes are TRBV9 and TRBJ2-2; 9 bases match TRBD2. Unmatched junction bases numbered 9, after V lost 8 bases and J lost 4 bases. From germline, CDR1 is SGDLS and CDR2 YYNGEE. The CDR3 sequence is 15 residues long. The CDR3 is CASATGTSPTGELFF. The CDR3 nucleotides read TGTGCCAGTGCGACCGGGACTAGCCCCACCGGGGAGCTGTTTTTT.

V gene TRBV6-2 or TRBV6-3 combines with J gene TRBJ1-3; D gene unclear. Germline V gene data show CDR1 as MNHEY and CDR2 as SVGEGT. Trimming removed 4 bases from V and 0 bases from J, with 7 bases in between. CDR3 length equals 14 residues. Here the CDR3 reads CASSFRNSGNTIYF. The DNA of the CDR3 is TGTGCCAGCAGTTTCCGAAACTCTGGAAACACCATATATTTT.

As concerns this clone: Other nucleotide sequences from this sample produce the same CDR3. The chain links TRBV6-5 to TRBJ2-7; 14 positions agree with TRBD2. The germline gives CDR1 MNHEY, CDR2 SVGAGI. V lost 2 bases to trimming and J lost 3 bases; unmatched junction nucleotides: 0. The CDR3 length is 15 residues. For the CDR3, the DNA is TGTGCCAGCAGTTACGGGACTAGCGGGAGCTACGAGCAGTACTTC. Encoded protein: CASSYGTSGSYEQYF.

V gene TRBV19 combines with J gene TRBJ2-7, with D maybe TRBD2 (5 bases). The CDR3 has 15 amino acids. Germline V gives CDR1 LNHDA, CDR2 SQIVND (reference sequence). Trimming removed 0 bases at V and 8 bases at J, with 17 bases between. CDR3: CASSIEGLPEEQQYF. CDR3 in DNA: TGTGCCAGTAGTATAGAAGGACTCCCTGAGGAACAGCAGTACTTC. Variable domain in full (rest from reference TRBV19 and TRBJ2-7): DGGITQSPKYLFRKEGQNVTLSCEQNLNHDAMYWYRQDPGQGLRLIYYSQIVNDFQKGDIAEGYSVSREKKESFPLTVTSAQKNPTAFYLCASSIEGLPEEQQYFGPGTRLTVT.

The V call is TRBV9, the J call TRBJ2-2; D is possibly TRBD2 (6 bases). The CDR3 totals 13 residues. V dropped 3 bases and J dropped 5 bases, with 8 bases sitting between them. Looked up from germline, CDR1 is SGDLS and CDR2 is YYNGEE. The CDR3 is CASSALATGELFF. CDR3 in DNA: TGTGCCAGCAGCGCCCTAGCGACCGGGGAGCTGTTTTTT.

The chain carries TRBV7-9 and TRBJ2-7, with D perhaps TRBD1 or TRBD2 (5 bases each). Germline V gene sequence: CDR1 SEHNR, CDR2 FQNEAQ (reference sequence). The V gene lost 5 bases and the J gene lost 6 bases, with 11 bases spanning the gap. The CDR3 loop spans 12 amino acids. The CDR3 reads CASSRDPSEQYF. For the CDR3, the DNA is TGTGCCAGCAGCAGGGACCCCTCCGAGCAGTACTTC.

V gene TRBV5-1 combines with J gene TRBJ2-7; D is perhaps TRBD1 or TRBD2 (5 bases each). This CDR3 has 12 amino acids. The V and J ends lost 6 bases and 0 bases respectively, with 7 bases between them. The germline gives CDR1 SGHRS, CDR2 YFSETQ. The CDR3 DNA reads TGCGCCAGCACCGGGGCCTCCTACGAGCAGTACTTC. Protein sequence: CASTGASYEQYF.

This chain uses TRBV2 with TRBJ1-1; 8 nucleotides agree with TRBD1. The CDR3 runs to 12 residues. With 6 bases clipped from V and 4 bases from J, the junction kept 1 base outside the gene matches. Looked up from germline, CDR1 is SNHLY and CDR2 is FYNNEI. CDR3 bases: TGTGCCAGCAGGGGGACAGGCACTGAAGCTTTCTTT. This gives the protein CASRGTGTEAFF.

The rearrangement joins TRBV7-8 to TRBJ2-7, with TRBD1 identical over 7 bases. The germline CDR1 and CDR2 sequences are SGHVS and FQNEAQ. This CDR3 region has 14 residues. Unmatched junction bases numbered 9, after V lost 8 bases and J lost 2 bases. The CDR3 reads CASALWDSTYEQYF. The CDR3 DNA reads TGTGCCAGCGCTCTCTGGGACAGTACCTACGAGCAGTACTTC.

This chain connects TRBV15 to TRBJ2-7; D might be TRBD1 (6 bases). Trimming took 1 base from V and 2 from J, leaving 9 bases between them. This CDR3 has 14 residues. Germline CDR1 and CDR2: LNHNV and YYDKDF (reference sequence). CDR3 coding DNA: TGTGCCACCAGCAGAGCGGGACAACCCTACGAGCAGTACTTC. Amino acid sequence: CATSRAGQPYEQYF.

The CDR3 nucleotides read TGTGCCACCCAAGGGAGCGGGAGGGCCAATGAGCAGTTCTTC. It codes for CATQGSGRANEQFF. J is TRBJ2-1 and V is TRBV27; 10 bases align to TRBD2. J gave up 6 bases and V 10 bases, and 9 bases lay outside the gene matches. Germline V CDR1 and CDR2: MNHEY, SMNVEV (reference sequence). This CDR3 comprises 14 residues.

V and J are TRBV7-3 and TRBJ2-3; 9 bases are a match to TRBD2. J lost 2 bases, V lost 4 bases, and 1 base had no gene match. Germline V CDR1 and CDR2: SGHTA, FQGTGA. The CDR3 runs 14 residues. The CDR3 region has the DNA TGTGCCAGCAGCTCTAGCGGGGTCACAGATACGCAGTATTTT. This gives the protein CASSSSGVTDTQYF.

This clone has a single count. V is TRBV6-2 or TRBV6-3 and J is TRBJ2-7; the D is unclear. Trimming removed 4 bases from V and 0 bases from J, with 10 bases in between. CDR1 is MNHEY and CDR2 is SVGEGT in the germline V gene. There are 14 residues in the CDR3. CDR3 residues: CASSLTVSSYEQYF. CDR3 bases: TGTGCCAGCAGTTTGACTGTCAGCTCCTACGAGCAGTACTTC.

The chain employs TRBV5-4 and TRBJ1-2; weak D call: TRBD1 (6 bases). Germline V lookup: CDR1 SGHNT, CDR2 YYREEE (reference sequence). The CDR3 is made up of 14 amino acids. V shed 1 base and J shed 6 bases, with 13 bases lying between them. The CDR3 DNA follows: TGTGCCAGCAGCTTGTCGGGGGGGCAGAATGGCTACACCTTC. Its protein product is CASSLSGGQNGYTF. The whole variable domain, remainder taken from reference TRBV5-4 and TRBJ1-2, is ETGVTQSPTHLIKTRGQQVTLRCSSQSGHNTVSWYQQALGQGPQFIFQYYREEENGRGNFPPRFSGLQFPNYSSELNVNALELDDSALYLCASSLSGGQNGYTFGSGTRLTVV.

This clone was found once. The chain recombines TRBV11-2 with TRBJ2-5; no reliable D call. V was clipped by 8 bases and J by 5 bases, with 18 bases between them. There are 14 residues in the CDR3. Germline CDR1 SGHAT, CDR2 FQNNGV. The CDR3 nucleotides read TGTGCCAGCCGCTGGACGGGCTCCGGGGAGACCCAGTACTTC. Its protein is CASRWTGSGETQYF.

The chain combines TRBV30 with TRBJ2-5; the match to TRBD2 covers 8 bases. Trimming at V came to 1 base and at J to 4 bases, leaving 5 bases not matched to a gene. The CDR3 spans 14 residues. The V gene's germline CDR1 is GTSNPN and CDR2 SVGIG (reference sequence). The CDR3 DNA follows: TGTGCCTGGAGTGCTCAAGCGGGAGTAGAGACCCAGTACTTC. This gives the protein CAWSAQAGVETQYF.

This chain connects TRBV10-3 to TRBJ2-2; D is perhaps TRBD2 (6 bases). Germline lookup yields CDR1 ENHRY and CDR2 SYGVKD. V lost 6 bases, J lost 1 base, and 15 bases lay in between. The CDR3 extends over 16 amino acids. The chain's CDR3 is CAISYRGSRNTGELFF. CDR3 sequence (DNA): TGTGCCATCAGCTATCGGGGGAGTCGGAACACCGGGGAGCTGTTTTTT.

DNA of the CDR3: TGTGCCAGCAGTCTCGGACAGAGCTACGAGCAGTACTTC. This codes for CASSLGQSYEQYF. The rearrangement links TRBV27 to TRBJ2-7, with D possibly being TRBD1 (6 bases). This CDR3 comprises 13 residues. CDR1 MNHEY and CDR2 SMNVEV come from the germline V gene (reference sequence). V was clipped by 5 bases and J by 3 bases, with 11 bases between them.

This clone appeared a single time. The V and J genes are TRBV7-8 and TRBJ1-5; tentatively, D is TRBD1 (5 bases). Trimming stripped 5 bases from V and 5 bases from J, with 10 bases between. The CDR3 sequence is 13 residues long. Looked up from germline, CDR1 is SGHVS and CDR2 is FQNEAQ. This CDR3 reads CASSLGGDQPQHF. In nucleotides, the CDR3 is TGTGCCAGCAGCCTCGGGGGGGATCAGCCCCAGCATTTT. The full variable domain, with the rest looked up from reference TRBV7-8 and TRBJ1-5, is GAGVSQSPRYKVAKRGQDVALRCDPISGHVSLFWYQQALGQGPEFLTYFQNEAQLDKSGLPSDRFFAERPEGSVSTLKIQRTQQEDSAVYLCASSLGGDQPQHFGDGTRLSIL.